This T cell receptor beta chain stems from a study of T cells in narcolepsy. Clones were sequenced by immunoSEQ multiplex PCR, and TCRdb holds only the in-frame ones, with some missing. The sample includes tens of thousands of clones, approximately 60% of them seen just once. In germline, CDR1 is MDHEN, CDR2 SYDVKM. The CDR3 runs 16 residues. V was pared by 5 bases and J by 6 bases, with 20 bases between. The sequenced sample was memory (CD45RA-) CD4+ T cells from blood. The rearrangement links TRBV28 to TRBJ2-1; a possible D gene is TRBD2 (7 bases). The receptor's source is a human donor in good health. For the CDR3, the DNA is TGTGCCAGCAGTCCGAGGAGGGGGGGCGGATTCAATGAGCAGTTCTTC. As protein: CASSPRRGGGFNEQFF.